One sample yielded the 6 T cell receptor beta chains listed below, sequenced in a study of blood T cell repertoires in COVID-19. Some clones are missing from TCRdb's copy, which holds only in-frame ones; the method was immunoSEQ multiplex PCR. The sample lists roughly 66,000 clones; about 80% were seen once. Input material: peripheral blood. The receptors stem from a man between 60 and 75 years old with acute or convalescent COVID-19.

The CDR3 spells CAWSRGGQGDNEQFF. DNA for the CDR3: TGTGCCTGGAGTAGGGGAGGACAGGGTGACAATGAGCAGTTCTTC. V is TRBV30 and J is TRBJ2-1; 8 bases are a match to TRBD1. The CDR3 spans 15 residues. The V segment lost 2 bases and the J segment 5 bases; nucleotides outside the gene matches: 8. Per germline, CDR1 GTSNPN and CDR2 SVGIG (reference sequence).

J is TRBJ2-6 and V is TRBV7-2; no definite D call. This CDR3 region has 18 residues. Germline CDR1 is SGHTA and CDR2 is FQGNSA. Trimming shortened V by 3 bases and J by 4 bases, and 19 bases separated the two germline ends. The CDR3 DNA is TGTGCCAGCAGCTTTTTAATGGCAGGATCGTCCGGGGCCAACGTCCTGACTTTC. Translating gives CASSFLMAGSSGANVLTF.

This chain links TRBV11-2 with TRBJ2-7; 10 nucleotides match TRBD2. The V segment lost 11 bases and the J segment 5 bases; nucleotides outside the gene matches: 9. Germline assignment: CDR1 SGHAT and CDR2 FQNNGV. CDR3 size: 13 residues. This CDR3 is CASRASGGNEQYF. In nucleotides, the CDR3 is TGTGCCTCGAGGGCTAGCGGGGGCAACGAGCAGTACTTC.

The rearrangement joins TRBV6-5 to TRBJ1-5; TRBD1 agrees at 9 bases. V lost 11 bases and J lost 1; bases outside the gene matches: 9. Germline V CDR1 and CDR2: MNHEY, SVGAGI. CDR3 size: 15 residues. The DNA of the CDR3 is TGTGCCGCCACAGGGGGCGAGAAAAGCAATCAGCCCCAGCATTTT. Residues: CAATGGEKSNQPQHF.

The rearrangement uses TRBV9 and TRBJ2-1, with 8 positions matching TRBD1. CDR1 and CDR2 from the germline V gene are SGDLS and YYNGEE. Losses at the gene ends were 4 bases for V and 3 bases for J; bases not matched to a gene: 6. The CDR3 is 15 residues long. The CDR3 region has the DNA TGTGCCAGCAGCCTAGGGACAGGATACTACAATGAGCAGTTCTTC. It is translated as CASSLGTGYYNEQFF.

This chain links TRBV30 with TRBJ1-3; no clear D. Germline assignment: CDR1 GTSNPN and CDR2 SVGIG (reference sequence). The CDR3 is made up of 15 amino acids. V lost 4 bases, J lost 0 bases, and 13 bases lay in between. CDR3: CAWMDRGYSGNTIYF. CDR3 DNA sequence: TGTGCCTGGATGGACCGGGGATACTCTGGAAACACCATATATTTT.